This T cell receptor (beta chain) was sequenced for a study of blood T cell repertoires in COVID-19 (dated by TCRdb to 2018 to 2020). About the study as a whole: ImmuneRACE Cohort 3 recovered participants were defined by two consecutive negative NP/OP PCR tests, healthcare professional clearance, or symptom resolution. The collaborator samples originated in the United States, Italy and Spain and spanned the acute and convalescent phases of COVID-19. The prospective study material was composed of cDNA or gDNA derived from T cells, B-cell-depleted T cells, or PBMCs. The dataset comprised deeply sampled blood TCRbeta repertoires from subjects exposed to, actively infected with, or recovered from COVID-19. The repertoires were released in a freely available public database intended as a resource for research on the immune response to SARS-CoV-2. Samples came from the ongoing ImmuneRACE study (first 160 participants) plus 1,254 subjects from 6 global collaborators. A de-identified subject ID, COVID-19 status, age in years and sex were almost always included in the sample metadata. HLA class I and class II types, where available, came from metadata supplied by the sample provider rather than from assay-based typing. General study outcomes and caveats: How much clinical and demographic metadata was included differed by source and by participant, and the metadata was provided uncurated.

The immunoSEQ Assay, a bias-controlled multiplex PCR, was used to amplify TCRbeta CDR3 regions from genomic DNA. In the authors' own workflow: The number of nucleated cells in each sample was estimated by amplification of reference gene primers within the assay. To quantify the absolute abundance of each unique TCRbeta CDR3 rearrangement, sequence reads were collapsed and filtered. For each sample, productive Simpson clonality was calculated as the square root of Simpson's diversity index over productive rearrangements. The source is immuneACCESS, and TCRdb retained only in-frame sequences with V and J called. Part of the clones is not carried over; for the studies checked, unresolved V genes explain less than half of this, and the remainder is unexplained. V, J and clone size derive from that table, while D and trimming were established from the DNA sequence. This sample lists 400,000 or so clones; around 87% were detected once. 1.5% to 2.5% of the sample rests with the top ten.

Measured from the cysteine to the phenylalanine, the CDR3 is 19 residues long. The entry retains the CDR3 DNA only, 57 bases that are in frame from base 1. CDR1 and CDR2 (SGHTA, FQGTGA) derive from the germline V gene. Relative to germline, V is missing 5 bases and J is missing 6 bases, with 13 bases of the junction outside any gene match. Enrolling through a virtual design, the prospective study's participants ranged in age from roughly 18 to 89 years and lived across around 25 United States geographic areas. In the prospective study, cohorts were assigned on the basis of participant-reported clinical history obtained from a screening survey and a study questionnaire. Each participant in the prospective study had whole blood, serum and a nasopharyngeal or oropharyngeal swab collected by mobile phlebotomists. Additional blood draws and questionnaires over an approximately two-month period could optionally be provided by prospective study participants. Prospective study blood samples were shipped either frozen or at room temperature before DNA extraction.

Concerning this clone: Its antigen is currently not known. No much larger clonotype is one base removed from it; base qualities were not supplied.

Material: PBMCs or T cells enriched from blood (not recorded which). This TCR was recovered from a man aged 35-49 years in a cohort exposed to, infected with or recovered from COVID-19 (not recorded which). The sequence is built from TRBV7-3 and TRBJ2-1, with 16 junctional bases fitting TRBD2. The CDR3 protein: CASSPGPGLAGGPSNEQFF. The nucleotides are TGTGCCAGCAGCCCGGGCCCGGGACTAGCGGGAGGGCCTAGCAATGAGCAGTTCTTC.